This T cell receptor (beta chain) was recorded in a study of cytomegalovirus exposure and HLA in healthy donors. On the study more broadly: Among the approximately 420 donors who were genotyped, roughly 85% fell in the genetic ancestry cluster that is associated with self-reported Caucasian donors.

Per germline, CDR1 SGHTA and CDR2 FQGNSA. There are 14 residues in the CDR3. Among the donors, all were healthy bone marrow donors. In the PCR, 60 Vbeta and 13 Jbeta primers were used. Method: immunoSEQ multiplex PCR; TCRdb's copy keeps in-frame clones and lacks some. Among 150,000 to 200,000 clones, around 81% were seen once, and the ten largest hold 1.5% to 2%. The sequence was obtained from a man between 18 and 35 years old in good health and CMV-seronegative. The chain carries TRBV7-2 and TRBJ2-5, with D possibly TRBD2 on 6 matching bases. The J call may be in error: the DNA end matches TRBJ2-7 better. The specimen sequenced was PBMCs. Here the CDR3 reads CASSPGVSTYEQYF. CDR3 bases: TGTGCCAGCAGCCCGGGAGTAAGTACCTACGAGCAGTACTTC.